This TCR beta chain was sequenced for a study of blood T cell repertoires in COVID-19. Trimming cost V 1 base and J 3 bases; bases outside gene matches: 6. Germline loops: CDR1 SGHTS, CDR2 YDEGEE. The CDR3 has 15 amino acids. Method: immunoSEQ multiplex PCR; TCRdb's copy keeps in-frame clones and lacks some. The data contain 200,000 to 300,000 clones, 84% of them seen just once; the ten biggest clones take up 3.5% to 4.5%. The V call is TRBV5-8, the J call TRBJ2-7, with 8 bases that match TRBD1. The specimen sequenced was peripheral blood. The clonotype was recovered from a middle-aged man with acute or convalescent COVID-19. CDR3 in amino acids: CASSLITGGGYEQYF. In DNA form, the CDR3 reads TGTGCCAGCAGCTTGATAACAGGGGGAGGCTACGAGCAGTACTTC.